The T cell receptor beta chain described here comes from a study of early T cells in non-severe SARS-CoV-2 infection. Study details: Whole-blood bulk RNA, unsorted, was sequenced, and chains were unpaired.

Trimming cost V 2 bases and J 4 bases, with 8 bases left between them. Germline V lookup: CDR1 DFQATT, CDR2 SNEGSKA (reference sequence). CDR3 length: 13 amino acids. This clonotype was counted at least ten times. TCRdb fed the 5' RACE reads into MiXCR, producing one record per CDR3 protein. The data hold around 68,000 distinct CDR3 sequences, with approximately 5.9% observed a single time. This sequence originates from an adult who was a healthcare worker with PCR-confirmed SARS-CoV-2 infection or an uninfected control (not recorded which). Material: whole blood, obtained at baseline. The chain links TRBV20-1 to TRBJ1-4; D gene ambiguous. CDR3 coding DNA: TGCAGTGCTAGAAACAGTCTTAATGAAAAACTGTTTTTT. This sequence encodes CSARNSLNEKLFF.